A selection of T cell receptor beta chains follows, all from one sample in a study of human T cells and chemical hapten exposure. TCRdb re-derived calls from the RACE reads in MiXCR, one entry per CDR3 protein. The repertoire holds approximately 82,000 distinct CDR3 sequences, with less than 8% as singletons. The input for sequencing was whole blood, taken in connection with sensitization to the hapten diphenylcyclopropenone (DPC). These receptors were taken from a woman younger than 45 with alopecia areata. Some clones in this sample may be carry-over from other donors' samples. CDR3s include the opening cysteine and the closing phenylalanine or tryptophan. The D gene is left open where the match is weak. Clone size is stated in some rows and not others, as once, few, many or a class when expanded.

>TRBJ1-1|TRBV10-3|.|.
CATEGQNTEAFF
TGTGCCACCGAGGGACAGAACACTGAAGCTTTCTTT
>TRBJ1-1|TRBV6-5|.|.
CASSLSDRPVNTEAFF
TGTGCCAGCAGCCTGAGTGACAGGCCTGTGAACACTGAAGCTTTCTTT
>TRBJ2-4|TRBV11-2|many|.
CASSPQTSKNIQYF
TGTGCCAGCAGCCCGCAGACCAGCAAAAACATTCAGTACTTC
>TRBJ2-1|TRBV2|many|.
CASSEPFRLSITTMGQFF
TGTGCCAGCAGTGAACCCTTCCGCCTTTCTATAACTACAATGGGGCAGTTCTTC
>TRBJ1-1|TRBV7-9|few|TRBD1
CASKNRTGTTEAFF
TGTGCCAGCAAGAACAGGACAGGGACCACTGAAGCTTTCTTT
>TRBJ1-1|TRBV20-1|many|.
CSARDWEGFEAFF
TGCAGTGCTAGAGATTGGGAAGGGTTCGAAGCTTTCTTT
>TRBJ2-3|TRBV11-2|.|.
CVSSLPTDTQYF
TGTGTCAGCAGCTTACCTACAGATACGCAGTATTTT
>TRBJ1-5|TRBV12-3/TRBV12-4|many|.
CASSFDLGARGQPQHF
TGTGCCAGCAGTTTCGATCTGGGGGCGAGAGGTCAGCCCCAGCATTTT
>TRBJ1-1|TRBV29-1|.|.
CSVEIQQNTEAFF
TGCAGCGTTGAAATTCAACAGAACACTGAAGCTTTCTTT
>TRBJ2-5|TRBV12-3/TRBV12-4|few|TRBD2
CASTPGGAQETQYF
TGTGCCAGCACCCCGGGAGGAGCACAAGAGACCCAGTACTTC
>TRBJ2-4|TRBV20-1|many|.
CSVRAITLAKNIQYF
TGCAGTGTTAGGGCGATCACTTTAGCCAAAAACATTCAGTACTTC
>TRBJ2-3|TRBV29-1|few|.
CSVRWGGPPTDTQYF
TGCAGCGTGAGATGGGGGGGCCCCCCCACAGATACGCAGTATTTT
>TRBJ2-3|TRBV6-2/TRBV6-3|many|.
CASSQHSSSTDTQYF
TGTGCCAGCAGTCAACATAGCAGCAGCACAGATACGCAGTATTTT
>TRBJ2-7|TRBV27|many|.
CASSPRQDYEQYF
TGTGCCAGCAGTCCGCGACAGGACTACGAGCAGTACTTC
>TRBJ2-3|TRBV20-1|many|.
CSARLLVADTQYF
TGCAGTGCTAGACTGCTAGTTGCGGATACGCAGTATTTT
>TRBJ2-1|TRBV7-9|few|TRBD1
CASSKGQGPYNEQFF
TGTGCCAGCAGCAAGGGACAGGGACCCTACAATGAGCAGTTCTTC
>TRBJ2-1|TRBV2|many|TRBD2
CASRTGTTQYNEQFF
TGTGCCAGCAGGACGGGGACTACCCAGTACAATGAGCAGTTCTTC
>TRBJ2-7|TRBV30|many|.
CAWGPGPYEQYF
TGTGCCTGGGGCCCGGGACCCTACGAGCAGTACTTC
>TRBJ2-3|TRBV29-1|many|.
CSVPWDMADTQYF
TGCAGCGTTCCTTGGGACATGGCAGATACGCAGTATTTT
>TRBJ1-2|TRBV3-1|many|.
CASSPLLPLGYGYTF
TGTGCCAGCAGCCCATTGTTACCCCTGGGGTATGGCTACACCTTC
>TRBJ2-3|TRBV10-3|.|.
CAISESHRTDTQYF
TGTGCCATCAGTGAGTCTCACCGTACAGATACGCAGTATTTT
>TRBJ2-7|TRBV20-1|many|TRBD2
CSARGLAGGLEYF
TGCAGTGCTAGAGGGCTAGCGGGGGGTCTGGAGTACTTC
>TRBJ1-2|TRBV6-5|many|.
CASSFSGAQDGYTF
TGTGCCAGCAGTTTCTCAGGGGCGCAGGATGGCTACACCTTC
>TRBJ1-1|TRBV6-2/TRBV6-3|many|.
CASKSGGDTEAFF
TGTGCCAGCAAATCGGGGGGGGACACTGAAGCTTTCTTT
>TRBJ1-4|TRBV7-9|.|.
CASSFDGLPNEKLFF
TGTGCCAGCAGCTTTGATGGGTTGCCTAATGAAAAACTGTTTTTT
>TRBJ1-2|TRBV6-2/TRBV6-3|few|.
CASGNGPGHKTFYGYTF
TGTGCCAGCGGTAATGGACCGGGACATAAAACTTTCTATGGCTACACCTTC
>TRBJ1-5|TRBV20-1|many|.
CSATDRNQPQHF
TGCAGTGCTACTGACAGGAATCAGCCCCAGCATTTT
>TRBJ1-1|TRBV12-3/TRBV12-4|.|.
CASTLGQLTEAFF
TGTGCCAGCACCCTCGGACAGCTCACTGAAGCTTTCTTT
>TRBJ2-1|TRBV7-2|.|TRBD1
CASSLEQGGHEQFF
TGTGCCAGCAGCTTGGAACAAGGGGGCCATGAGCAGTTCTTC
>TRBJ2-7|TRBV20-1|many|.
CSARPRGFPEYEQYF
TGCAGTGCTAGACCTAGAGGTTTTCCGGAATACGAGCAGTACTTC
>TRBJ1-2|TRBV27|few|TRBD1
CASSPRIPDRGRIYGYTF
TGTGCCAGCAGTCCAAGAATCCCAGACAGGGGCAGGATATATGGCTACACCTTC
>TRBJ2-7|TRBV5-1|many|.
CASSPDSLTYEQYF
TGCGCCAGCAGCCCAGACAGCCTTACCTACGAGCAGTACTTC
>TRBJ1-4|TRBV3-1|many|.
CASSRSIESEKLFF
TGTGCCAGCAGCCGCTCTATAGAGAGTGAAAAACTGTTTTTT
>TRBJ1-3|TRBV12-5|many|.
CASGEHNTIYF
TGTGCTAGTGGGGAGCATAACACCATATATTTT
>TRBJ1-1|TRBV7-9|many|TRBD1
CASSWGQGDTEAFF
TGTGCCAGCAGCTGGGGACAGGGGGACACTGAAGCTTTCTTT
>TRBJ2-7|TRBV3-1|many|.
CASSQEGPLRQYF
TGTGCCAGCAGCCAAGAGGGGCCCCTTCGGCAGTACTTC
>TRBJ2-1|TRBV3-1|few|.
CASSQASSSVRNEQFF
TGTGCCAGCAGCCAAGCGTCATCTTCCGTGCGCAATGAGCAGTTCTTC
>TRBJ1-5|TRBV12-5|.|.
CASGLWGQPQHF
TGTGCTAGTGGTTTGTGGGGTCAGCCCCAGCATTTT
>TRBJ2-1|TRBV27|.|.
CASSLFGHEADNEQFF
TGTGCCAGCAGTTTATTCGGACATGAAGCGGACAATGAGCAGTTCTTC
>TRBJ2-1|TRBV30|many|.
CAWSLAVHYEQFF
TGTGCCTGGAGTCTGGCAGTACACTATGAGCAGTTCTTC
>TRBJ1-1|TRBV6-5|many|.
CASRWGRDTEAFF
TGTGCCAGCAGATGGGGGAGGGACACTGAAGCTTTCTTT
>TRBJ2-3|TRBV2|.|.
CASSRVRPPHPSTDTQYF
TGTGCCAGCAGCCGGGTTAGGCCTCCCCATCCTAGCACAGATACGCAGTATTTT
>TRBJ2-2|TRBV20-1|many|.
CSAIGRVGELFF
TGCAGTGCTATTGGCAGGGTGGGGGAGCTGTTTTTT
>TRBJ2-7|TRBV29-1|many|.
CSVVAQGDSYEQYF
TGCAGCGTTGTAGCACAGGGCGACTCCTACGAGCAGTACTTC
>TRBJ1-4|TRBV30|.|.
CAWSVGKRNEKLFF
TGTGCCTGGAGTGTTGGGAAGAGGAATGAAAAACTGTTTTTT
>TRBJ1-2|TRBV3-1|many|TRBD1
CASSLPGQRHYGYTF
TGTGCCAGCAGCCTGCCGGGACAGAGACACTATGGCTACACCTTC
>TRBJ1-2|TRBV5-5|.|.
CASSLNRVAGYTF
TGTGCCAGCAGCCTCAACAGGGTTGCTGGCTACACCTTC
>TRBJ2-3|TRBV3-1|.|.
CASSHLDRRRSTDTQYF
TGTGCCAGCAGCCATCTAGACCGACGAAGGAGCACAGATACGCAGTATTTT
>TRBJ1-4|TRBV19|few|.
CASSKDYYEKLFF
TGTGCCAGTAGTAAGGATTACTATGAAAAACTGTTTTTT
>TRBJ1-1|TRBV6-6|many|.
CASSYSGYTEAFF
TGTGCCAGCAGTTACTCGGGATACACTGAAGCTTTCTTT
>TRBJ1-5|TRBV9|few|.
CASSVAGNNQPQHF
TGTGCCAGCAGCGTAGCAGGCAATAATCAGCCCCAGCATTTT
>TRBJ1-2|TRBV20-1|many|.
CSAPPDRDYGYTF
TGCAGTGCTCCCCCGGACAGAGACTATGGCTACACCTTC
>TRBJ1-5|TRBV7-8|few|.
CASSLEAGTIANQPQHF
TGTGCCAGCAGCCTGGAAGCCGGGACGATCGCCAATCAGCCCCAGCATTTT
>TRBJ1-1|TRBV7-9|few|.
CASSLDAGTEAFF
TGTGCCAGCAGCTTAGATGCGGGGACTGAAGCTTTCTTT
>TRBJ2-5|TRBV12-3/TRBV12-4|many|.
CASSSDPGKTQYF
TGTGCCAGCAGTTCGGACCCCGGGAAGACCCAGTACTTC
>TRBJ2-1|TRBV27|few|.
CASSSHGGPSYNEQFF
TGTGCCAGCAGTTCCCACGGGGGCCCCTCCTACAATGAGCAGTTCTTC